The next 17 T cell receptor beta chains were all read from a single sample in a study of OX40 agonist ivuxolimab in advanced cancers. The repertoire was sequenced with immunoSEQ multiplex PCR; TCRdb's copy has only in-frame clones and lacks some. This table has tens of thousands of clones, approximately 90% appearing once. The sample here was CD4+ or CD8+ T cells sorted from blood, taken in a trial of the OX40 agonist ivuxolimab. The receptors stem from an adult with an advanced solid tumor such as melanoma, head and neck, liver or kidney cancer.

The rearrangement links TRBV30 to TRBJ1-1; D gene ambiguous. V was shortened by 3 bases and J by 1 base, with 6 bases between the two germline ends. The CDR3 extends over 12 amino acids. The germline V gene encodes CDR1 GTSNPN and CDR2 SVGIG (reference sequence). Written as DNA, the CDR3 is TGTGCCTGGAGCACAGAGAACACTGAAGCTTTCTTT. Translating gives CAWSTENTEAFF. Looking up the rest from reference TRBV30 and TRBJ1-1 gives the full variable domain: SQTIHQWPATLVQPVGSPLSLECTVEGTSNPNLYWYRQAAGRGLQLLFYSVGIGQISSEVPQNLSASRPQDRQFILSSKKLLLSDSGFYLCAWSTENTEAFFGQGTRLTVV.

This chain connects TRBV11-3 to TRBJ2-3; 8 bases are shared with TRBD2. Trimming at V came to 5 bases and at J to 0 bases, leaving 13 bases not matched to a gene. Germline values: CDR1 SGHNT, CDR2 YENEEA. The CDR3 totals 18 residues. CDR3 sequence reads: CASSPGSGGTLSTDTQYF. The CDR3 region has the DNA TGTGCCAGCAGCCCGGGGAGCGGGGGAACCCTCAGCACAGATACGCAGTATTTT.

The CDR3 DNA reads as TGTGCCAGCAGTTATGGGGTAGATCAGCCCCAGCATTTT. It codes for CASSYGVDQPQHF. This sequence joins TRBV6-5 and TRBJ1-5; D is uncertain. The CDR3 is 13 amino acids. Trimming pared 3 bases from V and 5 bases from J, leaving 8 bases between. The germline CDR1 and CDR2 sequences are MNHEY and SVGAGI.

V is TRBV5-4 and J is TRBJ1-1; D not certain. The CDR3 extends over 12 amino acids. The V gene's germline CDR1 is SGHNT and CDR2 YYREEE (reference sequence). V lost 3 bases, J lost 1 base, and 4 bases lay in between. In DNA, the CDR3 is TGTGCCAGCAGCTCGCCGAACACTGAAGCTTTCTTT. It yields the protein CASSSPNTEAFF.

This rearrangement joins TRBV19 to TRBJ2-7; D gene uncertain. CDR1 is LNHDA and CDR2 is SQIVND in the germline V gene (reference sequence). CDR3 length equals 14 residues. The germline V and J ends were trimmed by 5 bases and 0 bases, with 11 bases remaining between them. The CDR3: CASSSSGFSYEQYF. The CDR3 bases are TGTGCCAGTAGTTCTTCAGGTTTCTCCTACGAGCAGTACTTC.

This chain joins TRBV4-1 and TRBJ2-5; D gene unclear. TRBJ2-7 matches the DNA end more closely, so the J call is doubtful. CDR1 and CDR2 (germline): MGHRA, YSYEKL. The CDR3 is 15 amino acids. The CDR3 DNA reads as TGCGCCAGCAGCCAAGGAGCAGATACATCCTACGAGCAGTACTTC. It specifies CASSQGADTSYEQYF.

This chain uses TRBV10-3 with TRBJ2-3, with unresolved D. Germline loops: CDR1 ENHRY, CDR2 SYGVKD. The CDR3 is made up of 12 amino acids. Trimming stripped 7 bases from V and 0 bases from J, with 5 bases between. In nucleotides, the CDR3 is TGTGCCATCAAGTCTAGCACAGATACGCAGTATTTT. It translates to CAIKSSTDTQYF.

This clone has only one observation. This rearrangement joins TRBV19 to TRBJ1-5; D is ambiguous. V was trimmed by 10 bases and J by 13 bases, leaving 23 bases between them. The CDR3 contains 13 residues. The germline V gene has CDR1 LNHDA and CDR2 SQIVND (reference sequence). In DNA form, the CDR3 reads TGTGCCACCGGAGGTGGCGGCACCCGGGGTCAGCATTTT. This codes for CATGGGGTRGQHF. Based on the CDR3 plus reference TRBV19 and TRBJ1-5, the full variable domain is DGGITQSPKYLFRKEGQNVTLSCEQNLNHDAMYWYRQDPGQGLRLIYYSQIVNDFQKGDIAEGYSVSREKKESFPLTVTSAQKNPTAFYLCATGGGGTRGQHFGDGTRLSIL.

As DNA, the CDR3 is TGTGCCAGCAGCCTTAGCGGGGGGGCTGATACGCAGTATTTT. Its translation: CASSLSGGADTQYF. This chain joins TRBV5-5 and TRBJ2-3; 11 bases agree with TRBD2. The CDR3 is 14 amino acids. Trimming cost V 4 bases and J 6 bases; bases outside gene matches: 4. Looked up from germline, CDR1 is SGHKS and CDR2 is YYEKEE (reference sequence).

The V call is TRBV6-1, the J call TRBJ2-7; D unclear. This CDR3 comprises 14 residues. The ends were cut back, 2 bases at V and 2 bases at J, with 10 bases in the middle. CDR1 and CDR2 (germline): MNHNS, SASEGT. The CDR3 region is CASSEKYSTYEQYF. The CDR3 DNA sequence: TGTGCCAGCAGTGAAAAGTACAGTACCTACGAGCAGTACTTC.

This clone was seen only once. V usage is TRBV19 and J usage is TRBJ1-2; D is perhaps TRBD1 (6 bases). Germline V lookup: CDR1 LNHDA, CDR2 SQIVND (reference sequence). The CDR3 extends over 12 amino acids. The germline V and J ends were trimmed by 4 bases and 4 bases, with 7 bases remaining between them. This CDR3 is CASSTTGYGYTF. CDR3 DNA: TGTGCCAGTAGTACGACAGGCTATGGCTACACCTTC. The complete variable domain, with remaining parts taken from reference TRBV19 and TRBJ1-2, reads DGGITQSPKYLFRKEGQNVTLSCEQNLNHDAMYWYRQDPGQGLRLIYYSQIVNDFQKGDIAEGYSVSREKKESFPLTVTSAQKNPTAFYLCASSTTGYGYTFGSGTRLTVV.

This chain connects TRBV7-2 to TRBJ2-3, with 7 positions matching TRBD1. Germline V gene lookup returns CDR1 SGHTA and CDR2 FQGNSA. V gave up 5 bases and J gave up 3 bases; unmatched junction bases: 8. The CDR3 runs 15 residues. DNA for the CDR3: TGTGCCAGCAGCCCACAGGGGATGGAGACAGATACGCAGTATTTT. Protein sequence: CASSPQGMETDTQYF.

This chain joins TRBV10-2 and TRBJ2-7, with 12 bases that match TRBD2. Germline trimming cut 4 bases from V and 2 bases from J; bases unmatched to any gene: 6. The CDR3 is 16 residues long. From germline, CDR1 is WSHSY and CDR2 SAAADI. The CDR3 nucleotides are TGCGCCAGCAGTGGCCCACTAGCGGGAGGTACCTACGAGCAGTACTTC. It translates to CASSGPLAGGTYEQYF.

Written as DNA, the CDR3 is TGTGCCAGCAGCTTGGGACAGGATAATCAGCCCCAGCATTTT. It codes for CASSLGQDNQPQHF. V is TRBV5-4 and J is TRBJ1-5; tentative D call: TRBD1 (6 bases). V gave up 0 bases and J gave up 4 bases, with 8 bases separating them. The CDR3 is 14 residues long. The V gene's germline CDR1 is SGHNT and CDR2 YYREEE (reference sequence). The entire variable domain, with the rest obtained from reference TRBV5-4 and TRBJ1-5, is as follows: ETGVTQSPTHLIKTRGQQVTLRCSSQSGHNTVSWYQQALGQGPQFIFQYYREEENGRGNFPPRFSGLQFPNYSSELNVNALELDDSALYLCASSLGQDNQPQHFGDGTRLSIL.

Here the CDR3 reads CASSLGGGPQPQHF. The CDR3 DNA is TGTGCCAGCAGCTTAGGGGGCGGGCCTCAGCCCCAGCATTTT. The chain uses TRBV7-2 and TRBJ1-5, with TRBD1 as a possible D gene (5 bases). The length of the CDR3 is 14 residues. Germline V lookup: CDR1 SGHTA, CDR2 FQGNSA. V lost 1 base and J 6 bases, leaving 10 bases between the germline ends.

This rearrangement joins TRBV4-1 to TRBJ2-5, with 13 bases identical to TRBD2. Germline lookup yields CDR1 MGHRA and CDR2 YSYEKL. The CDR3 extends over 14 amino acids. V was clipped by 5 bases and J by 7 bases; unmatched bases: 4. CDR3 amino acids: CASSGLAGVATQYF. In DNA, the CDR3 is TGCGCCAGCAGCGGACTAGCGGGAGTGGCGACCCAGTACTTC.

The rearrangement joins TRBV7-9 to TRBJ2-3; D is undetermined. This CDR3 has 15 amino acids. Germline loops: CDR1 SEHNR, CDR2 FQNEAQ (reference sequence). V was clipped by 2 bases and J by 2 bases, with 11 bases between them. The CDR3 sequence: CASSLTVSITDTQYF. The CDR3 coding sequence is TGTGCCAGCAGCTTAACCGTTAGCATCACAGATACGCAGTATTTT.